This entry concerns a single TCR beta chain. The antigen remains unidentified. This specimen belongs to a study of cytomegalovirus exposure and HLA in healthy donors. Overall study context: Across 300 to 400 genotyped donors, about 80% landed in the Caucasian-associated ancestry cluster.

Germline lookup yields CDR1 WNHNN and CDR2 SYGVQD (reference sequence). CDR3 length: 14 residues. Trimming shortened V by 3 bases and J by 4 bases, and 12 bases separated the two germline ends. Overall study results and limits: In a later analysis, a missense DCLRE1C variant was linked to TCR beta V- and J-gene trimming.

The PCR employed 60 Vbeta primers together with 13 Jbeta primers. Repertoires were generated with immunoSEQ multiplex PCR, while TCRdb's copy carries only in-frame clones and drops some. The sample has about 200,000 clones, roughly 80% seen once. Input material: PBMCs. The chain links TRBV10-1 to TRBJ1-1, with D tentatively TRBD1 (5 bases). This clonotype was sampled from a woman younger than 30 in good health and CMV-seronegative. The CDR3 is CASSDWDLGTEAFF. DNA of the CDR3: TGCGCCAGCAGTGACTGGGACTTGGGCACTGAAGCTTTCTTT.